The TCR beta chain described here comes from a study of post-analysis software for immune sequencing data. Study-wide context: The patients showed relapsing-remitting, secondary progressive and progressive-relapsing multiple sclerosis courses. The study, taken as a whole, reports: Significantly lower normalized Chao1 diversity was found in patients with multiple sclerosis relative to controls.

The library was made from cDNA and included unique molecular identifiers. TCRdb redid the calling of the PCR reads with MiXCR, one entry per CDR3 protein. The table lists roughly 580,000 distinct CDR3 sequences, about 44% of them singletons, with 1.5% to 2% in the top ten. With respect to this clonotype: Antigen: not known.

This TCR came from a girl between 10 and 17 years old with multiple sclerosis. What was sequenced was blood.

The CDR3 nucleotides read TGCAGTGCTAGAGCAATGTCTAGCGGGGAATACGAGCAGTACTTC. Translation gives CSARAMSSGEYEQYF. The V call is TRBV20-1, the J call TRBJ2-7, with 9 bases fitting TRBD2. The CDR3 spans 15 residues. Germline CDR1 DFQATT, CDR2 SNEGSKA (reference sequence). The ends lost 1 base at V and 4 bases at J; junction bases unmatched: 8.